These 15 T cell receptor beta chains were all obtained from the same sample, sequenced in a study of cytomegalovirus exposure and HLA in healthy donors. Researchers ran the PCR with 60 Vbeta and 13 Jbeta primers. Assay: immunoSEQ multiplex PCR; the TCRdb copy retains only in-frame clones and omits some. The listing records roughly 73,000 clones. Sequenced sample: PBMCs. The receptor source for this set is a man between 50 and 59 years old in good health and CMV-seropositive.

This rearrangement joins TRBV5-5 to TRBJ1-1; TRBD1 might be the D (5 bases). This CDR3 spans 13 amino acids. Germline loops: CDR1 SGHKS, CDR2 YYEKEE (reference sequence). V lost 4 bases to trimming and J lost 0 bases, with 7 bases between them. The CDR3: CASSQGLNTEAFF. Here the CDR3 DNA reads TGTGCCAGCAGCCAGGGCTTGAACACTGAAGCTTTCTTT.

The chain links TRBV9 to TRBJ1-3, with D uncertain. Germline V gene sequence: CDR1 SGDLS, CDR2 YYNGEE. V lost 1 base, J lost 4 bases, and 21 bases lay in between. This CDR3 comprises 18 residues. The CDR3 DNA is TGTGCCAGCAGCGTATCGGCCTATACAAACGCGGGGGGAAACACCATATATTTT. It encodes CASSVSAYTNAGGNTIYF.

This sequence joins TRBV6-6 and TRBJ2-5; D not certain. The CDR3 extends over 11 amino acids. Germline-derived CDR1 and CDR2 are MNHNY and SVGAGI (reference sequence). Trimming stripped 6 bases from V and 1 base from J, with 3 bases between. The CDR3 sequence is CASSFQETQYF. Written as DNA, the CDR3 is TGTGCCAGCAGCTTCCAAGAGACCCAGTACTTC.

This rearrangement joins TRBV6-1 to TRBJ1-1; 8 bases are shared with TRBD1. J lost 5 bases, V lost 3 bases, and 8 bases had no gene match. The CDR3 spans 15 residues. The germline CDR1 and CDR2 sequences are MNHNS and SASEGT. The CDR3 protein is CASSDRGHEKTEAFF. CDR3 in DNA: TGTGCCAGCAGTGACAGGGGGCACGAGAAAACTGAAGCTTTCTTT.

The V and J genes are TRBV5-1 and TRBJ1-1; possibly TRBD1 for D (5 bases). The ends were cut back, 0 bases at V and 5 bases at J, with 14 bases in the middle. Per germline, CDR1 SGHRS and CDR2 YFSETQ. The CDR3 covers 15 residues. Here the CDR3 reads CASSLEWQGGTEAFF. The CDR3 nucleotides are TGCGCCAGCAGCTTGGAATGGCAGGGAGGAACTGAAGCTTTCTTT.

The J gene is TRBJ1-2, the V gene TRBV2; 7 nucleotides agree with TRBD1. The CDR3 length is 15 residues. The ends lost 8 bases at V and 8 bases at J; junction bases unmatched: 17. Germline CDR1 and CDR2: SNHLY and FYNNEI. The CDR3 DNA sequence: TGTGCCAGCGCCATCTCCCCCGGCCAGGGGGTAGGCTACACCTTC. The encoded protein is CASAISPGQGVGYTF.

This sequence joins TRBV6-6 and TRBJ1-4; 9 bases match TRBD1. There are 15 residues in the CDR3. From germline, CDR1 is MNHNY and CDR2 SVGAGI (reference sequence). Trimming cost V 6 bases and J 8 bases; bases outside gene matches: 10. The CDR3 here is CASSSRTGEEEKLFF. CDR3 DNA: TGTGCCAGCAGCTCTCGGACAGGGGAAGAGGAAAAACTGTTTTTT.

In DNA, the CDR3 is TGTGCCAGCAAGAAGGGGGCGAGCACTGAAGCTTTCTTT. Protein: CASKKGASTEAFF. The chain recombines TRBV2 with TRBJ1-1; TRBD1 matches 7 bases. Germline V gene lookup returns CDR1 SNHLY and CDR2 FYNNEI. Trimming at V came to 7 bases and at J to 4 bases, leaving 6 bases not matched to a gene. The CDR3 consists of 13 residues.

This chain joins TRBV27 and TRBJ2-1, with D possibly being TRBD2 (5 bases). CDR1 is MNHEY, CDR2 SMNVEV, per germline (reference sequence). Trimming cost V 1 base and J 0 bases, with 10 bases left between them. The CDR3 extends over 16 amino acids. CDR3 nucleotides: TGTGCCAGCAGTTTATGGGCGGGTAGCTCCTACAATGAGCAGTTCTTC. Its translation: CASSLWAGSSYNEQFF.

V is TRBV2 and J is TRBJ1-1; D is unresolved. Germline V lookup: CDR1 SNHLY, CDR2 FYNNEI. The V end lost 8 bases, the J end lost 4 bases, and 23 bases lay between the germline ends. The CDR3 covers 16 residues. The CDR3 region has the DNA TGTGCCAGCTCGGACGGAGGGATGCGGTTTGGCACTGAAGCTTTCTTT. This translates into CASSDGGMRFGTEAFF.

The CDR3 bases are TGTGCCAGCAGCCCCCAGGGGGATAATTCACCCCTCCACTTT. Translation: CASSPQGDNSPLHF. The chain carries TRBV7-2 and TRBJ1-6; 7 bases line up with TRBD1. Germline CDR1 SGHTA, CDR2 FQGNSA. The V gene end was trimmed by 5 bases and the J gene end by 5 bases; junction bases not matched to a gene: 3. The CDR3 length is 14 residues.

This sequence joins TRBV7-3 and TRBJ2-5, with D possibly matching TRBD1 (6 bases). The germline V gene encodes CDR1 SGHTA and CDR2 FQGTGA. The CDR3 is 14 amino acids. V lost 2 bases and J 4 bases, leaving 11 bases between the germline ends. Here the CDR3 reads CASSLLPRGETQYF. In DNA form, the CDR3 reads TGTGCCAGCAGCTTACTACCCAGGGGAGAGACCCAGTACTTC. Full variable domain (remainder filled in from reference TRBV7-3 and TRBJ2-5): GAGVSQTPSNKVTEKGKYVELRCDPISGHTALYWYRQSLGQGPEFLIYFQGTGAADDSGLPNDRFFAVRPEGSVSTLKIQRTERGDSAVYLCASSLLPRGETQYFGPGTRLLVL.

The chain has TRBV6-1 and TRBJ2-3; 10 positions match TRBD1. The germline CDR1 and CDR2 sequences are MNHNS and SASEGT. CDR3 size: 14 residues. V was pared by 5 bases and J by 6 bases, with 5 bases of the junction left unmatched. The CDR3 DNA reads as TGTGCCAGCAGTACCGGGACAGGGGTGGATACGCAGTATTTT. Translated: CASSTGTGVDTQYF.

The chain is built from TRBV29-1 and TRBJ2-1, with D perhaps TRBD2 (5 bases). Per germline, CDR1 SQVTM and CDR2 ANQGSEA. CDR3 length: 13 residues. Trimming took 4 bases from V and 7 from J, leaving 14 bases between them. This CDR3 is CSVGSTSGNEQFF. The DNA for the CDR3 is TGCAGCGTTGGATCGACTTCGGGGAATGAGCAGTTCTTC.

The chain has TRBV28 and TRBJ1-2, with D possibly matching TRBD1 (5 bases). Germline V gene data show CDR1 as MDHEN and CDR2 as SYDVKM. Trimming removed 7 bases at V and 4 bases at J, with 16 bases between. The CDR3 is made up of 14 amino acids. CDR3 loop: CASTSGGGGYGYTF. The CDR3 coding sequence is TGTGCCAGCACCTCGGGAGGCGGGGGCTATGGCTACACCTTC.